The clone carrying this T cell receptor (beta chain) came up a few times. What it binds is unknown. TCRdb analysed the RT-PCR reads with MiXCR anew, one entry per CDR3 protein. The sample yields around 520,000 distinct CDR3 sequences, approximately 12% seen once. J lost 4 bases, V lost 3 bases, and 11 bases had no gene match. The CDR3 totals 17 residues. Germline assignment: CDR1 MDHEN and CDR2 SYDVKM. This record belongs to a study of response to subunit inactivated influenza vaccine. Findings and limits, study-wide: Researchers suggested that each seasonal influenza vaccination recruits few new T cells.

This receptor was obtained from a man aged 50 to 60 who received an inactivated influenza vaccine. V gene TRBV28 combines with J gene TRBJ2-3; 9 nucleotides align to TRBD2. Source: PBMCs from blood, taken on the day of vaccination. CDR3 bases: TGTGCCAGCAGTTTGACCTTGGGGACTAGCACCCCAGATACGCAGTATTTT. Protein: CASSLTLGTSTPDTQYF. Using reference TRBV28 and TRBJ2-3 for the parts outside the CDR3, the full variable domain is DVKVTQSSRYLVKRTGEKVFLECVQDMDHENMFWYRQDPGLGLRLIYFSYDVKMKEKGDIPEGYSVSREKKERFSLILESASTNQTSMYLCASSLTLGTSTPDTQYFGPGTRLTVL.